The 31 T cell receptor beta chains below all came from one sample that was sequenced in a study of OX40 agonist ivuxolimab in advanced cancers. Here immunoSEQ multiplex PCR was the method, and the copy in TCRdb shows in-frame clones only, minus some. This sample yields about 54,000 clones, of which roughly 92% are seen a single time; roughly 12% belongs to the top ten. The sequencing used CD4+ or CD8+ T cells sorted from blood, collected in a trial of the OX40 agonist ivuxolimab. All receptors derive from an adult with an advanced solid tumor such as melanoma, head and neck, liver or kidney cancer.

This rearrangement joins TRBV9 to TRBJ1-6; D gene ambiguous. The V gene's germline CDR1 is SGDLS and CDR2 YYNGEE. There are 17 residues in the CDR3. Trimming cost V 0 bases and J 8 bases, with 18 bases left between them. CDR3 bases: TGTGCCAGCAGCGTAGGGGCAGGTAGCGGTGGAGATTCACCCCTCCACTTT. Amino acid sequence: CASSVGAGSGGDSPLHF.

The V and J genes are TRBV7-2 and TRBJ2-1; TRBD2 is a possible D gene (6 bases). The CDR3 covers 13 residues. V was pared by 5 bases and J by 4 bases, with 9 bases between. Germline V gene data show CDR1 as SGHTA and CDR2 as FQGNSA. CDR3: CASSLGLYNEQFF. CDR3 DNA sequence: TGTGCCAGCAGCCTGGGACTTTACAATGAGCAGTTCTTC.

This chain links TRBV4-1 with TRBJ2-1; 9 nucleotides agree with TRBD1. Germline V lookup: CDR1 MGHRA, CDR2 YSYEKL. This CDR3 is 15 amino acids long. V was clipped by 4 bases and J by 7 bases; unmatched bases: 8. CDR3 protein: CASSLYRGLFNEQFF. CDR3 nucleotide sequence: TGCGCCAGCAGCCTTTACAGGGGGCTGTTTAATGAGCAGTTCTTC.

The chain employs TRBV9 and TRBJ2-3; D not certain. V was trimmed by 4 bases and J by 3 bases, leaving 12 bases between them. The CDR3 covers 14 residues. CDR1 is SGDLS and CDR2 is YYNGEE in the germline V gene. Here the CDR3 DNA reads TGTGCCAGCAGCAACCAGGTGGGGACAGATACGCAGTATTTT. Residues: CASSNQVGTDTQYF.

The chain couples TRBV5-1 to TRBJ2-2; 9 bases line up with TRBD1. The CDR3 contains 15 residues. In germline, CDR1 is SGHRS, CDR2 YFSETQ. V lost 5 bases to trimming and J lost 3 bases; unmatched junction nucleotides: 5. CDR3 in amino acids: CASRPGTGHTGELFF. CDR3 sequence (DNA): TGCGCCAGCAGACCCGGGACAGGGCACACCGGGGAGCTGTTTTTT.

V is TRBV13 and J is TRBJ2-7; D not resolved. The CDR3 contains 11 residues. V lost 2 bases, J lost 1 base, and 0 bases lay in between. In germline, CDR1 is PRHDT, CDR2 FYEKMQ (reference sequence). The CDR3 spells CASSLSYEQYF. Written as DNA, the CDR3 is TGTGCCAGCAGCTTATCCTACGAGCAGTACTTC.

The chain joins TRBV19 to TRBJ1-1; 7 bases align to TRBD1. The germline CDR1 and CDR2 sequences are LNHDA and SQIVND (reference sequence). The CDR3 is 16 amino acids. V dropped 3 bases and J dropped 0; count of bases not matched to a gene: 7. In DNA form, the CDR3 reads TGTGCCAGTAGTATGTGGACAGGTGGAATGAACACTGAAGCTTTCTTT. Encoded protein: CASSMWTGGMNTEAFF. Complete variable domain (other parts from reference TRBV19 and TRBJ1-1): DGGITQSPKYLFRKEGQNVTLSCEQNLNHDAMYWYRQDPGQGLRLIYYSQIVNDFQKGDIAEGYSVSREKKESFPLTVTSAQKNPTAFYLCASSMWTGGMNTEAFFGQGTRLTVV.

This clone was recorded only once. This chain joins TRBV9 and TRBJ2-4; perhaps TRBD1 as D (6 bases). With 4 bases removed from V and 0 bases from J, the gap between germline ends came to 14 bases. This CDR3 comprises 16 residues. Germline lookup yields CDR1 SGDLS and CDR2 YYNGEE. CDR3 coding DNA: TGTGCCAGCAGCTTGGGACACGGACTAGCCAAAAACATTCAGTACTTC. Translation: CASSLGHGLAKNIQYF.

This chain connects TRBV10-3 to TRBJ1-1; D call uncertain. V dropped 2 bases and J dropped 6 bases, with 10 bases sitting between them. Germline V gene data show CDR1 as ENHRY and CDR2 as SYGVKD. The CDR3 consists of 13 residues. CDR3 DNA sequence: TGTGCCATCAGTGAGGCGGGGAGCGCTGAAGCTTTCTTT. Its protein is CAISEAGSAEAFF.

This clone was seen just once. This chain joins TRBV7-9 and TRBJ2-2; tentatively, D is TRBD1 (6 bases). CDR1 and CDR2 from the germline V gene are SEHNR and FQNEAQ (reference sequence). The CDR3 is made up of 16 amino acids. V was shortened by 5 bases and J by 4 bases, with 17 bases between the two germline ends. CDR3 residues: CASSRPSGAVTGELFF. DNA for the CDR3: TGTGCCAGCAGCCGACCATCAGGGGCGGTCACCGGGGAGCTGTTTTTT. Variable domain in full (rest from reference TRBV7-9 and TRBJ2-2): DTGVSQNPRHKITKRGQNVTFRCDPISEHNRLYWYRQTLGQGPEFLTYFQNEAQLEKSRLLSDRFSAERPKGSFSTLEIQRTEQGDSAMYLCASSRPSGAVTGELFFGEGSRLTVL.

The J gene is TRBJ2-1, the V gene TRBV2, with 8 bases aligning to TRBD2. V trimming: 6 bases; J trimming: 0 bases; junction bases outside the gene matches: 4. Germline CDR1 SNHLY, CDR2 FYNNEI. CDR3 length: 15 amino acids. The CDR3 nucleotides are TGTGCCAGCAGCGTGAGCGGGAGCTCCTACAATGAGCAGTTCTTC. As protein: CASSVSGSSYNEQFF.

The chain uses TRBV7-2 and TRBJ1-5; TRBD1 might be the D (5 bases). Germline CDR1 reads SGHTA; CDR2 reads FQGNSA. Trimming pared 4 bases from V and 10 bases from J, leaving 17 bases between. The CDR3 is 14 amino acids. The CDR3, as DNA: TGTGCCAGCAGCTCACTGGGACCCACCTCACCCCAGCATTTT. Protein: CASSSLGPTSPQHF.

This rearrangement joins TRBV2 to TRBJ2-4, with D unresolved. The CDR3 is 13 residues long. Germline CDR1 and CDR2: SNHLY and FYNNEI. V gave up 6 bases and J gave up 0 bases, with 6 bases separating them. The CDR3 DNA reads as TGTGCCAGCAGGGAGTTAGCCAAAAACATTCAGTACTTC. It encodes CASRELAKNIQYF.

The CDR3 here is CASSHLDRNTEAFF. DNA of the CDR3: TGTGCCAGCAGCCATCTGGACAGGAACACTGAAGCTTTCTTT. The chain links TRBV7-9 to TRBJ1-1, with a possible D match to TRBD1 (6 bases). There are 14 residues in the CDR3. V was clipped by 5 bases and J by 1 base, with 11 bases between them. From germline, CDR1 is SEHNR and CDR2 FQNEAQ (reference sequence).

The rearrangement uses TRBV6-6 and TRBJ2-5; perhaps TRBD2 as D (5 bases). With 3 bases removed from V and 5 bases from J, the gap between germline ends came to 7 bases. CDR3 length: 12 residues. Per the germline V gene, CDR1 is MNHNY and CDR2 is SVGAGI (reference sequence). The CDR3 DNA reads TGTGCCAGCAGTTATACGGGGGAGACCCAGTACTTC. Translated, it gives CASSYTGETQYF.

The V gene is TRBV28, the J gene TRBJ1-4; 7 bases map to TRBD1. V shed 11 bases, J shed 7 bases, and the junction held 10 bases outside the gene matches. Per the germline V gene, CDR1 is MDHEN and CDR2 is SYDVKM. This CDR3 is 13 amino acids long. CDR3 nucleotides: TGTGCCTCAGGGGGGGGTGCTGGTGAAAAACTGTTTTTT. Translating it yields CASGGGAGEKLFF.

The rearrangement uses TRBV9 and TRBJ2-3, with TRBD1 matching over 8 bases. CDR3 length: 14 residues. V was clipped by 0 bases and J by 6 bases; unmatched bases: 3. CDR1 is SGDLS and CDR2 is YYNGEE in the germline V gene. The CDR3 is CASSVAGGEDTQYF. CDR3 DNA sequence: TGTGCCAGCAGCGTAGCAGGGGGCGAGGATACGCAGTATTTT. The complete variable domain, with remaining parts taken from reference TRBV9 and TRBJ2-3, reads DSGVTQTPKHLITATGQRVTLRCSPRSGDLSVYWYQQSLDQGLQFLIQYYNGEERAKGNILERFSAQQFPDLHSELNLSSLELGDSALYFCASSVAGGEDTQYFGPGTRLTVL.

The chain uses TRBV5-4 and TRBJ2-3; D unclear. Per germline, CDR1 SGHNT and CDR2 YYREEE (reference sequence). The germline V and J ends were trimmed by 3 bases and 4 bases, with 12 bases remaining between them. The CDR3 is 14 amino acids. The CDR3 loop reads CASSSQPSSDTQYF. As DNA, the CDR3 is TGTGCCAGCAGCTCCCAACCCTCTTCAGATACGCAGTATTTT.

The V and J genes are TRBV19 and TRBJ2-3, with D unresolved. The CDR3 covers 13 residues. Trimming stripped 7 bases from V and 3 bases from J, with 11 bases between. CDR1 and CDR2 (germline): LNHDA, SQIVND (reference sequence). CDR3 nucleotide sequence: TGTGCCAGTAAAGAGTGGGGTACAGATACGCAGTATTTT. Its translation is CASKEWGTDTQYF.

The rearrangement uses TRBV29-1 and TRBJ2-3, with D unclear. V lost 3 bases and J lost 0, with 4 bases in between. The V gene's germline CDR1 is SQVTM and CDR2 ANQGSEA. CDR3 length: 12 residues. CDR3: CSVDRSTDTQYF. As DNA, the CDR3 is TGCAGCGTTGATCGCAGCACAGATACGCAGTATTTT.

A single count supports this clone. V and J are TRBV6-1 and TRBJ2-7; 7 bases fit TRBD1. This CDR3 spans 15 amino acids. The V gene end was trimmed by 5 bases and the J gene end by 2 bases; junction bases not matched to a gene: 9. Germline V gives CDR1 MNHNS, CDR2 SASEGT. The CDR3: CASSKNPQGAYEQYF. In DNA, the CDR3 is TGTGCCAGCAGTAAAAACCCCCAGGGGGCCTACGAGCAGTACTTC.

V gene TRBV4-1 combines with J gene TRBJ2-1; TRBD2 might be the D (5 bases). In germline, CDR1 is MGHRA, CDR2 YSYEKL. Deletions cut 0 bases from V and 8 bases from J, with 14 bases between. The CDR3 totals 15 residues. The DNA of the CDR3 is TGCGCCAGCAGCCAAGATAGTCGAGCTAGCTATGAGCAGTTCTTC. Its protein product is CASSQDSRASYEQFF.

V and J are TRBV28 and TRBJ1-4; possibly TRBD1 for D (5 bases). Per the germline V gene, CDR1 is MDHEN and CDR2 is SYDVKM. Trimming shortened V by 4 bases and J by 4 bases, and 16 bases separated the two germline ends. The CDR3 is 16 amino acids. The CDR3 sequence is CASSSGAGLGNEKLFF. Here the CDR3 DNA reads TGTGCCAGCAGTTCCGGAGCAGGGCTAGGTAATGAAAAACTGTTTTTT.

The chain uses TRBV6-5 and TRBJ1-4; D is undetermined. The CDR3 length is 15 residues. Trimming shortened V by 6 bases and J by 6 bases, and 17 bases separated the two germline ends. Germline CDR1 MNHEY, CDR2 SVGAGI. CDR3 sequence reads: CASSPTEVSYEKLFF. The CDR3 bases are TGTGCCAGCAGCCCAACAGAAGTATCGTATGAAAAACTGTTTTTT.

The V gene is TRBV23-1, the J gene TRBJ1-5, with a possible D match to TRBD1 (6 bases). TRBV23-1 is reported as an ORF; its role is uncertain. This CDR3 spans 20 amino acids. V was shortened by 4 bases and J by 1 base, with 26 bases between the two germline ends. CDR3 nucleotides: TGCGCCAGCAGTCCTTCCGGGACAAATAATGGCCTCAGGAGCAATCAGCCCCAGCATTTT. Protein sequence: CASSPSGTNNGLRSNQPQHF.

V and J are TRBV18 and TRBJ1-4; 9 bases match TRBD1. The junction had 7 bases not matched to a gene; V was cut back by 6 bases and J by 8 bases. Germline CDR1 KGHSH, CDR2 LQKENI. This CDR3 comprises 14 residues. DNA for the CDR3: TGTGCCAGCTCGCCCGGGACAGGGACGGAAAAACTGTTTTTT. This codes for CASSPGTGTEKLFF.

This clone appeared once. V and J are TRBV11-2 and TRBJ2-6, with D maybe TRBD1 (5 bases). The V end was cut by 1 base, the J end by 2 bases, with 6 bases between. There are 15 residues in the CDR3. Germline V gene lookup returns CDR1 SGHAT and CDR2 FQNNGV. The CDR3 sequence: CASSLGRAGANVLTF. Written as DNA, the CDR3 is TGTGCCAGCAGCTTAGGCAGGGCTGGGGCCAACGTCCTGACTTTC.

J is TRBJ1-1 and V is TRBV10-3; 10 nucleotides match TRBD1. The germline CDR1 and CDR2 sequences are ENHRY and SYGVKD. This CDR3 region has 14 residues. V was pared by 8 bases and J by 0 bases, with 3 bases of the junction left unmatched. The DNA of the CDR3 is TGTGCCATCCGGGACAGGGGATTGAACACTGAAGCTTTCTTT. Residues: CAIRDRGLNTEAFF.

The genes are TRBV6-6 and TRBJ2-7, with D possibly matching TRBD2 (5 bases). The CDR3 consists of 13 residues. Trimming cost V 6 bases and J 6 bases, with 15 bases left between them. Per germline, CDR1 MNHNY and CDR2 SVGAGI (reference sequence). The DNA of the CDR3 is TGTGCCAGCAGGTTGCGAGGGAGTTCCGAGCAGTACTTC. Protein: CASRLRGSSEQYF.

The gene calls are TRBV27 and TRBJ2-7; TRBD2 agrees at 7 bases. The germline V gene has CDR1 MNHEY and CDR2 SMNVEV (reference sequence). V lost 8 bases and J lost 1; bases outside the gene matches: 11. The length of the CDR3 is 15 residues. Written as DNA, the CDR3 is TGTGCCAGCGTAGGCGGGGCTAGCGGATCCTACGAGCAGTACTTC. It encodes CASVGGASGSYEQYF.

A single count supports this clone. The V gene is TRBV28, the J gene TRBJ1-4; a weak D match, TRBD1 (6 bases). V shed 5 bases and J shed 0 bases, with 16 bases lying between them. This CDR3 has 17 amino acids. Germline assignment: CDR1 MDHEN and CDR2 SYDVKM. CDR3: CASSPRGGSATNEKLFF. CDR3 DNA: TGTGCCAGCAGTCCTCGAGGGGGATCTGCAACTAATGAAAAACTGTTTTTT.